Listed below are T cell receptor beta chains from one sample, sequenced in a study of cytomegalovirus exposure and HLA in healthy donors. TCRdb's copy holds only in-frame clones and misses some; the assay was immunoSEQ multiplex PCR. The sample holds roughly 77,000 clones. The sequencing sample was made of PBMCs. These receptors all come from a female donor in good health and CMV-seropositive. The CDR3 runs from the conserved cysteine through the conserved F or W. Fields, in order: J gene, V gene, D gene, CDR3 DNA, CDR3 protein. The D gene is left open where the match is weak.

j_gene: TRBJ2-5; v_gene: TRBV6-5; d_gene: TRBD2; CDR3nt: TGTGCCAGCAGGACCCAACTAGCGAGCCAAGAGACCCAGTACTTC; CDR3aa: CASRTQLASQETQYF
j_gene: TRBJ2-3; v_gene: TRBV9; d_gene: TRBD2; CDR3nt: TGTGCCAGCAGCGTACATGGAACTAGCGGGAGTCGGTCAGATACGCAGTATTTT; CDR3aa: CASSVHGTSGSRSDTQYF
j_gene: TRBJ2-7; v_gene: TRBV7-2; d_gene: TRBD1; CDR3nt: TGTGCCAGCAGCTTAGTCATCGCCGGGACAGATTGGACAAACTACGAGCAGTACTTC; CDR3aa: CASSLVIAGTDWTNYEQYF
j_gene: TRBJ2-3; v_gene: TRBV7-9; d_gene: TRBD2; CDR3nt: TGTGCCAGCAGCTATATGCAGCGGGAGACAGATACGCAGTATTTT; CDR3aa: CASSYMQRETDTQYF
j_gene: TRBJ2-7; v_gene: TRBV29-1; d_gene: TRBD1; CDR3nt: TGCAGCGGTACAGGGGGGTCATCCTACGAGCAGTACTTC; CDR3aa: CSGTGGSSYEQYF
j_gene: TRBJ1-2; v_gene: TRBV29-1; d_gene: TRBD1; CDR3nt: TGCAGCGTTGAAGTTCCGACAGGGCCTAACTATGGCTACACCTTC; CDR3aa: CSVEVPTGPNYGYTF
j_gene: TRBJ2-3; v_gene: TRBV18; d_gene: .; CDR3nt: TGTGCCAGCTCACCACTGGGACAAAGGTCTACAGATACGCAGTATTTT; CDR3aa: CASSPLGQRSTDTQYF
j_gene: TRBJ1-6; v_gene: TRBV14; d_gene: .; CDR3nt: TGTGCCAGCAGCCATAATACCAGGGGAGCCTATAATTCACCCCTCCACTTT; CDR3aa: CASSHNTRGAYNSPLHF
j_gene: TRBJ1-1; v_gene: TRBV5-1; d_gene: .; CDR3nt: TGCGCCAGCAGCTCGGGCGACAGTCCCTTGCGTAATGTCTTT; CDR3aa: CASSSGDSPLRNVF
j_gene: TRBJ2-3; v_gene: TRBV7-3; d_gene: TRBD2; CDR3nt: TGTGCCAGCAGCCCTGGGAGCGGGGCAGATACGCAGTATTTT; CDR3aa: CASSPGSGADTQYF
j_gene: TRBJ2-3; v_gene: TRBV9; d_gene: .; CDR3nt: TGTGCCAGCAGCGCAGGGACAGATACGCAGTATTTT; CDR3aa: CASSAGTDTQYF
j_gene: TRBJ2-7; v_gene: TRBV9; d_gene: .; CDR3nt: TGTGCCAGCAGCGTAGGTTCTCACGGCGAGCAGTACTTC; CDR3aa: CASSVGSHGEQYF
j_gene: TRBJ1-6; v_gene: TRBV6-5; d_gene: .; CDR3nt: TGTGCCAGCAGTTTCGGGAGAAAAGGGACACCCCTCCACTTT; CDR3aa: CASSFGRKGTPLHF
j_gene: TRBJ1-1; v_gene: TRBV9; d_gene: .; CDR3nt: TGTGCCAGCAGCGGGGGGCTCGGCACTGAAGCTTTCTTT; CDR3aa: CASSGGLGTEAFF
j_gene: TRBJ2-5; v_gene: TRBV11-2; d_gene: TRBD2; CDR3nt: TGTGCCAGCAGGTTTAGCGGGTCAGAGACCCAGTACTTC; CDR3aa: CASRFSGSETQYF
j_gene: TRBJ2-2; v_gene: TRBV7-9; d_gene: .; CDR3nt: TGTGCCAGCAGCTTAACAAACACCGGGGAGCTGTTTTTT; CDR3aa: CASSLTNTGELFF
j_gene: TRBJ1-1; v_gene: TRBV11-1; d_gene: .; CDR3nt: TGTGCCAGCAGCCTGGGCCCGAACACTGAAGCTTTCTTT; CDR3aa: CASSLGPNTEAFF
j_gene: TRBJ2-5; v_gene: TRBV7-2; d_gene: .; CDR3nt: TGTGCCAGCAGCGGGGGCTTACAAGAGACCCAGTACTTC; CDR3aa: CASSGGLQETQYF
j_gene: TRBJ2-1; v_gene: TRBV7-2; d_gene: TRBD2; CDR3nt: TGTGCCAGCAGCTTTGGTGGGACTAGCGGTGATGAGCAGTTCTTC; CDR3aa: CASSFGGTSGDEQFF
j_gene: TRBJ1-2; v_gene: TRBV19; d_gene: TRBD1; CDR3nt: TGTGCCAGTAGTACTACAGGGGGCTATGGCTACACCTTC; CDR3aa: CASSTTGGYGYTF
j_gene: TRBJ2-5; v_gene: TRBV6-5; d_gene: .; CDR3nt: TGTGCCAGCAGTCCAGGGGGGGAGACCCAGTACTTC; CDR3aa: CASSPGGETQYF
j_gene: TRBJ2-1; v_gene: TRBV4-3; d_gene: .; CDR3nt: TGCGCCAGCAGCCAACTTAGTAGCAATGAGCAGTTCTTC; CDR3aa: CASSQLSSNEQFF
j_gene: TRBJ1-2; v_gene: TRBV11-2; d_gene: TRBD1; CDR3nt: TGTGCCAGCAGCGGACTTCGGGACAGCTATGGCTACACCTTC; CDR3aa: CASSGLRDSYGYTF